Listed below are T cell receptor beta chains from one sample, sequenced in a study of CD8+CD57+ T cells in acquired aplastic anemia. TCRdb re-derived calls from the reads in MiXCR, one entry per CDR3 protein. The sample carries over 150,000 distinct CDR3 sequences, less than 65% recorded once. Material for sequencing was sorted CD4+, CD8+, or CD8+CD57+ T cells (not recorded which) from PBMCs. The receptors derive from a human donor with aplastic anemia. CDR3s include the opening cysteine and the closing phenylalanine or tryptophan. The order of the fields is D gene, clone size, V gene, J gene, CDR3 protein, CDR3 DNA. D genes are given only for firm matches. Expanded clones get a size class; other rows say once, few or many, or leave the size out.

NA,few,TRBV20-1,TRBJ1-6,CSARDAGSPLHF,TGCAGTGCTAGAGATGCAGGCTCACCCCTCCACTTT
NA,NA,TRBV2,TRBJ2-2,CASGWTGELFF,TGTGCCAGTGGCTGGACTGGGGAGCTGTTTTTT
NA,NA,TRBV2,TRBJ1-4,CASSDRGVGDEKLFF,TGTGCCAGCAGTGACAGGGGCGTCGGAGATGAAAAACTGTTTTTT
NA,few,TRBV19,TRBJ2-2,CASSIGGELFF,TGTGCCAGTAGTATAGGCGGGGAGCTGTTTTTT
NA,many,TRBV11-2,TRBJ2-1,CASSASKNEQFF,TGTGCCAGCAGCGCATCTAAGAATGAGCAGTTCTTC
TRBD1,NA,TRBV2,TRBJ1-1,CASTRTGALNTEAFF,TGTGCCAGCACTCGGACAGGGGCTTTGAACACTGAAGCTTTCTTT
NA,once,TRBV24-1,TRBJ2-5,CATSEKGIPPRQETQYF,TGTGCCACCAGTGAGAAGGGAATCCCTCCGCGTCAAGAGACCCAGTACTTC
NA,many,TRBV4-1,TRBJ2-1,CASSQDRGLGNEQFF,TGCGCCAGCAGCCAAGACCGGGGGCTGGGCAATGAGCAGTTCTTC
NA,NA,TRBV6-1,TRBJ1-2,CASSDYGQPGYTF,TGTGCCAGCAGTGACTACGGCCAGCCCGGCTACACCTTC
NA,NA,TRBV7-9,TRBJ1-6,CASRPGRADLHF,TGTGCCAGCAGGCCAGGCCGGGCGGACCTCCACTTT
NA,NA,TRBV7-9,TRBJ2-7,CASSFGGNSYEQYF,TGTGCCAGCAGCTTCGGGGGTAATTCCTACGAGCAGTACTTC
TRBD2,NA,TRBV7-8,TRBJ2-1,CASSLVGTSGNEQFF,TGTGCCAGCAGCTTAGTCGGGACTAGTGGCAATGAGCAGTTCTTC
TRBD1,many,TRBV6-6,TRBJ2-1,CASEGDSFYNEQFF,TGTGCCAGCGAGGGGGACAGCTTTTACAATGAGCAGTTCTTC
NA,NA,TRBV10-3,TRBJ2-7,CAIARADSEQYF,TGTGCCATAGCACGAGCTGACAGCGAGCAGTACTTC
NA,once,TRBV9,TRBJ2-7,CASSVGRQGYEQYF,TGTGCCAGCAGCGTAGGACGACAAGGCTACGAGCAGTACTTC
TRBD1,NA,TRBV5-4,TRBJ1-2,CASSLFTGADGYTF,TGCGCCAGCAGCTTGTTCACAGGGGCGGATGGCTACACCTTC
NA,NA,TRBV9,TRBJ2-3,CASSVAGAPDTQYF,TGTGCCAGCAGCGTAGCGGGGGCACCAGATACGCAGTATTTT
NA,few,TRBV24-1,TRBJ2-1,CATSELGAGYNEQFF,TGTGCCACCAGTGAGTTAGGGGCCGGTTACAATGAGCAGTTCTTC
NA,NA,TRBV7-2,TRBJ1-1,CASSQNWSTEAFF,TGCGCCAGCAGCCAAAACTGGAGCACTGAAGCTTTCTTT
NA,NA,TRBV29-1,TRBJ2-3,CSVDPNRVGTDTQYF,TGCAGCGTTGACCCAAACAGGGTTGGCACAGATACGCAGTATTTT
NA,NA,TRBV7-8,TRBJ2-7,CASSPTGYEQYF,TGTGCCAGCAGTCCGACAGGCTACGAGCAGTACTTC
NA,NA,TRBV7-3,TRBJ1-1,CASSAGWAENTEAFF,TGTGCCAGCAGCGCCGGATGGGCAGAAAACACTGAAGCTTTCTTT
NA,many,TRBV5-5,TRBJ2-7,CASSFGFTFSSYEQYF,TGTGCCAGCAGCTTCGGCTTTACTTTTAGCTCCTACGAGCAGTACTTC
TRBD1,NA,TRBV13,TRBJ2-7,CASSLRDREYEQYF,TGTGCCAGCAGCCTACGGGACAGGGAGTACGAGCAGTACTTC
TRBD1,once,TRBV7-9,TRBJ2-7,CASSSDRIAYEQYF,TGTGCCAGCAGCTCGGACAGGATAGCCTACGAGCAGTACTTC
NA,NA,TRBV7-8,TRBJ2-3,CASRAASTDTQYF,TGTGCCAGCCGAGCGGCTAGCACAGATACGCAGTATTTT
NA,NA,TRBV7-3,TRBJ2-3,CASSPSSDTQYF,TGTGCCAGCAGCCCTTCGTCGGATACGCAGTATTTT
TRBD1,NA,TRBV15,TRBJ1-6,CATSRGQEGSPLHF,TGTGCCACCAGCAGGGGACAGGAAGGTTCACCCCTCCACTTT
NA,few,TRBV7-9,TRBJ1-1,CASSRTGTEAFF,TGTGCCAGCAGCCGGACGGGCACTGAAGCTTTCTTT